One and the same sample provided the 7 T cell receptor beta chains below, sequenced in a study of blood T cell repertoires in COVID-19 (dated by TCRdb to 2018 to 2020). Libraries came from the immunoSEQ multiplex PCR assay. In TCRdb, the immuneACCESS table is reduced to in-frame sequences with V and J assigned. These tables do not hold every clone; where another copy was compared, an unresolved V gene accounts for under half, and the others remain unexplained. The sample table contains 450,000 to 500,000 clones; only one count was recorded for 75% to 90% of them. Clones ranked in the top ten supply more than 3% of the sample. The sequenced material came from peripheral blood. Source of these receptors: a human donor in a cohort sampled during active COVID-19.

The V gene is TRBV11-3, the J gene TRBJ2-1; 13 nucleotides match TRBD2. Germline CDR1 reads SGHNT; CDR2 reads YENEEA. With V trimmed by 4 bases and J by 0 bases, 6 bases remained unmatched. The CDR3 length is 18 residues. The CDR3 nucleotides are TGTGCCAGCAGCTCGGCGACTAGCGGGGGGAGCTCCTACAATGAGCAGTTCTTC. This sequence encodes CASSSATSGGSSYNEQFF.

The rearrangement links TRBV30 to TRBJ1-5; the match to TRBD1 covers 7 bases. Germline V gives CDR1 GTSNPN, CDR2 SVGIG (reference sequence). Germline trimming cut 5 bases from V and 3 bases from J; bases unmatched to any gene: 13. This CDR3 contains 16 residues. CDR3 protein: CAWSALSGTVNQPQHF. In DNA form, the CDR3 reads TGTGCCTGGTCAGCCCTTTCCGGGACAGTCAATCAGCCCCAGCATTTT.

There are a few counts of this clone. The chain carries TRBV11-2 and TRBJ2-3; D might be TRBD2 (6 bases). V lost 3 bases, J lost 0 bases, and 13 bases lay in between. CDR1 is SGHAT and CDR2 is FQNNGV in the germline V gene. The CDR3 contains 16 residues. The CDR3 spells CASSLGLRSSTDTQYF. The CDR3 DNA reads TGTGCCAGCAGCTTGGGACTCCGAAGTAGCACAGATACGCAGTATTTT.

This rearrangement joins TRBV27 to TRBJ1-5; 9 bases map to TRBD1. Per the germline V gene, CDR1 is MNHEY and CDR2 is SMNVEV (reference sequence). The CDR3 runs 15 residues. J lost 5 bases, V lost 8 bases, and 10 bases had no gene match. CDR3 DNA sequence: TGTGCCAGCCGCCGGGGACAGGGTGTGGATCAGCCCCAGCATTTT. Encoded protein: CASRRGQGVDQPQHF.

The chain has TRBV19 and TRBJ1-1, with TRBD1 matching 7 bases. Unmatched junction bases numbered 3, after V lost 4 bases and J lost 4 bases. This CDR3 spans 13 amino acids. The germline CDR1 and CDR2 sequences are LNHDA and SQIVND (reference sequence). CDR3 sequence: CASSTPGGTEAFF. CDR3 coding DNA: TGTGCCAGTAGTACCCCAGGGGGCACTGAAGCTTTCTTT.

This rearrangement joins TRBV29-1 to TRBJ2-1; a possible D gene is TRBD2 (5 bases). The CDR3 runs 13 residues. Looked up from germline, CDR1 is SQVTM and CDR2 is ANQGSEA. The V end lost 4 bases, the J end lost 5 bases, and 12 bases lay between the germline ends. CDR3 DNA: TGCAGCGTTGGCCAGCGGATCCACAATGAGCAGTTCTTC. Translation: CSVGQRIHNEQFF.

This clone was seen a handful of times. The chain combines TRBV5-8 with TRBJ1-6, with D perhaps TRBD1 (6 bases). This CDR3 contains 17 residues. Germline V gene sequence: CDR1 SGHTS, CDR2 YDEGEE. The ends were cut back, 0 bases at V and 0 bases at J, with 10 bases in the middle. The CDR3 protein is CASSLADRSSYNSPLHF. The CDR3 nucleotides read TGTGCCAGCAGCTTGGCAGACAGGAGCTCCTATAATTCACCCCTCCACTTT.